These 25 T cell receptor beta chains originate from one sample sequenced in a study of follicular helper T cells after annual influenza vaccination. The protocol was immunoSEQ multiplex PCR, while the TCRdb copy is restricted to in-frame clones and leaves out a portion. The table shows some 12,000 clones, with 80% occurring only once. Time point reported: 2015-2016 season, pre-vaccination. Sequencing was performed on CXCR5+ CD38- circulating T follicular helper cells from blood, taken on the day of influenza vaccination. The subset here: circulating Tfh, non-naive CD4+CXCR5+PD-1+ (ICOS+CD38+ or ICOS-CD38-). These TCRs come from an adult who received the influenza vaccine.

This chain joins TRBV2 and TRBJ2-5, with D unresolved. From germline, CDR1 is SNHLY and CDR2 FYNNEI. The CDR3 contains 12 residues. V gave up 5 bases and J gave up 5 bases, with 9 bases separating them. CDR3 sequence: CASSQIGETQYF. CDR3 coding DNA: TGTGCCAGCAGTCAAATCGGGGAGACCCAGTACTTC.

The chain combines TRBV6-5 with TRBJ2-2; no clear D. The length of the CDR3 is 13 residues. Trimming took 6 bases from V and 4 from J, leaving 9 bases between them. Per germline, CDR1 MNHEY and CDR2 SVGAGI. The chain's CDR3 is CASRLTATGELFF. CDR3 nucleotide sequence: TGTGCCAGCAGATTAACAGCCACCGGGGAGCTGTTTTTT.

This clone was observed once. The V gene is TRBV4-3, the J gene TRBJ1-5; 11 bases are a match to TRBD1. The CDR3 totals 15 residues. The V gene's germline CDR1 is LGHNA and CDR2 YSLEER. Germline trimming cut 4 bases from V and 12 bases from J; bases unmatched to any gene: 11. CDR3 sequence: CASSLQRTGGEGQHF. CDR3 sequence (DNA): TGCGCCAGCAGCCTACAGAGGACAGGGGGCGAGGGCCAGCATTTT.

The rearrangement joins TRBV6-5 to TRBJ2-3; tentatively, D is TRBD2 (6 bases). The CDR3 is made up of 13 amino acids. In germline, CDR1 is MNHEY, CDR2 SVGAGI. V lost 7 bases, J lost 4 bases, and 12 bases lay in between. The DNA for the CDR3 is TGTGCCAGCAACGCCCCGGGGGCAGATACGCAGTATTTT. Translated, it gives CASNAPGADTQYF.

This chain joins TRBV5-8 and TRBJ2-5; 9 bases map to TRBD1. The V gene's germline CDR1 is SGHTS and CDR2 YDEGEE. CDR3 size: 17 residues. After removal of 6 bases from V and 2 bases from J, the junction contained 14 bases not matched to a gene. The CDR3 loop reads CASTIRSTGGRQETQYF. For the CDR3, the DNA is TGTGCCAGCACCATACGTTCCACAGGGGGCCGACAAGAGACCCAGTACTTC.

J is TRBJ1-2 and V is TRBV4-3, with TRBD1 as a possible D gene (5 bases). The CDR3 totals 14 residues. Germline lookup yields CDR1 LGHNA and CDR2 YSLEER. The V end was cut by 0 bases, the J end by 4 bases, with 9 bases between. CDR3 nucleotides: TGCGCCAGCAGCCAAGAGACAGCTCGCTATGGCTACACCTTC. This gives the protein CASSQETARYGYTF.

V is TRBV7-6 and J is TRBJ1-6; 9 nucleotides align to TRBD1. Germline CDR1 SGHVS, CDR2 FNYEAQ. The ends lost 7 bases at V and 3 bases at J; junction bases unmatched: 7. The CDR3 is 16 amino acids. The CDR3 DNA reads as TGTGCCAGCAAATCACAGGGGGCTGGCTATAATTCACCCCTCCACTTT. This translates into CASKSQGAGYNSPLHF.

This sequence joins TRBV28 and TRBJ1-3; TRBD1 is a possible D gene (6 bases). In germline, CDR1 is MDHEN, CDR2 SYDVKM. This CDR3 comprises 17 residues. The ends were cut back, 6 bases at V and 0 bases at J, with 18 bases in the middle. This chain's CDR3 is CASRGAWTASSGNTIYF. DNA of the CDR3: TGTGCCAGCAGGGGAGCATGGACAGCGAGCTCTGGAAACACCATATATTTT.

The J gene is TRBJ2-7, the V gene TRBV10-1, with D perhaps matching TRBD1 (6 bases). Germline V gives CDR1 WNHNN, CDR2 SYGVQD (reference sequence). With 7 bases removed from V and 1 base from J, the gap between germline ends came to 20 bases. The CDR3 is made up of 16 amino acids. The CDR3 spells CASTAVGHLLSYEQYF. For the CDR3, the DNA is TGCGCCAGCACCGCAGTGGGACACCTACTTTCCTACGAGCAGTACTTC.

This clone showed up just once. This chain joins TRBV18 and TRBJ2-4; TRBD1 matches 9 bases. The V gene's germline CDR1 is KGHSH and CDR2 LQKENI. The CDR3 is 15 residues long. The V segment lost 5 bases and the J segment 8 bases; nucleotides outside the gene matches: 10. In DNA form, the CDR3 reads TGTGCCAGCTCAGGCCGGGGACAGGGAAAAGACATTCAGTACTTC. Protein: CASSGRGQGKDIQYF.

The table lists this clone with a few counts. This chain connects TRBV19 to TRBJ2-1; D might be TRBD2 (5 bases). Trimming took off 2 bases at V and 4 bases at J, with 6 bases between the two ends. CDR1 LNHDA and CDR2 SQIVND come from the germline V gene (reference sequence). CDR3 size: 13 residues. CDR3 loop: CASSIPGYNEQFF. In DNA, the CDR3 is TGTGCCAGTAGTATACCGGGATACAATGAGCAGTTCTTC.

The chain combines TRBV12-5 with TRBJ1-1, with TRBD1 matching over 8 bases. J gave up 1 base and V 7 bases, and 11 bases lay outside the gene matches. Germline V lookup: CDR1 LGHNT, CDR2 FRNRAP. The CDR3 runs 16 residues. The CDR3 sequence: CASAAETGTGNTEAFF. As DNA, the CDR3 is TGTGCTAGTGCAGCGGAAACCGGGACAGGGAACACTGAAGCTTTCTTT.

CDR3 amino acids: CASSFSSQNEKLFF. For the CDR3, the DNA is TGTGCCAGCAGCTTCTCCAGCCAAAATGAAAAACTGTTTTTT. J is TRBJ1-4 and V is TRBV7-9; D call uncertain. Trimming removed 3 bases at V and 5 bases at J, with 10 bases between. CDR1 is SEHNR, CDR2 FQNEAQ, per germline (reference sequence). The CDR3 contains 14 residues.

The table lists this clone with a count of one. The gene calls are TRBV19 and TRBJ2-3, with 7 positions matching TRBD2. Germline V lookup: CDR1 LNHDA, CDR2 SQIVND (reference sequence). The V segment lost 2 bases and the J segment 0 bases; nucleotides outside the gene matches: 8. This CDR3 has 17 amino acids. This CDR3 is CASSIKLFGGSTDTQYF. The CDR3 DNA follows: TGTGCCAGTAGTATAAAGCTTTTCGGGGGGAGCACAGATACGCAGTATTTT.

The chain is built from TRBV11-2 and TRBJ1-1; D remains ambiguous. The length of the CDR3 is 12 residues. V was pared by 4 bases and J by 7 bases, with 10 bases between. From germline, CDR1 is SGHAT and CDR2 FQNNGV. For the CDR3, the DNA is TGTGCCAGCAGCTCAACCCTAAATGAAGCTTTCTTT. Protein product: CASSSTLNEAFF. Full variable domain (remainder filled in from reference TRBV11-2 and TRBJ1-1): EAGVAQSPRYKIIEKRQSVAFWCNPISGHATLYWYQQILGQGPKLLIQFQNNGVVDDSQLPKDRFSAERLKGVDSTLKIQPAKLEDSAVYLCASSSTLNEAFFGQGTRLTVV.

The CDR3 reads CASSVAPGSTDTQYF. DNA of the CDR3: TGTGCCAGCAGCGTAGCCCCGGGTAGTACAGATACGCAGTATTTT. V is TRBV9 and J is TRBJ2-3, with D unclear. This CDR3 has 15 residues. Germline V CDR1 and CDR2: SGDLS, YYNGEE. The V and J ends lost 0 bases and 3 bases respectively, with 11 bases between them.

The V and J genes are TRBV4-3 and TRBJ1-3; D remains ambiguous. CDR3 length: 13 amino acids. CDR1 and CDR2 (germline): LGHNA, YSLEER. V shed 3 bases and J shed 5 bases, with 8 bases lying between them. CDR3 region: CASSQSSRNTIYF. The CDR3 nucleotides are TGCGCCAGCAGCCAGTCCTCACGAAACACCATATATTTT.

This sequence joins TRBV11-2 and TRBJ1-1, with D possibly being TRBD1 (6 bases). The germline V and J ends were trimmed by 2 bases and 0 bases, with 10 bases remaining between them. CDR1 and CDR2 from the germline V gene are SGHAT and FQNNGV. This CDR3 is 15 amino acids long. CDR3 nucleotides: TGTGCCAGCAGCTTATTTACAGGGATGAACACTGAAGCTTTCTTT. It translates to CASSLFTGMNTEAFF.

This chain connects TRBV5-1 to TRBJ2-1; D perhaps matches TRBD2 (6 bases). There are 15 residues in the CDR3. The V end was cut by 4 bases, the J end by 7 bases, with 18 bases between. Germline V gene sequence: CDR1 SGHRS, CDR2 YFSETQ. The CDR3 DNA reads as TGCGCCAGCAGCCCCCTTGTCGGGGGAAAGAATGAGCAGTTCTTC. Amino acids: CASSPLVGGKNEQFF. The complete variable domain, with remaining parts taken from reference TRBV5-1 and TRBJ2-1, reads KAGVTQTPRYLIKTRGQQVTLSCSPISGHRSVSWYQQTPGQGLQFLFEYFSETQRNKGNFPGRFSGRQFSNSRSEMNVSTLELGDSALYLCASSPLVGGKNEQFFGPGTRLTVL.

This chain uses TRBV4-1 with TRBJ1-1; D is unresolved. This CDR3 is built from 12 residues. Per germline, CDR1 MGHRA and CDR2 YSYEKL. The V end lost 6 bases, the J end lost 3 bases, and 8 bases lay between the germline ends. The CDR3 DNA sequence: TGCGCCAGCAGTTACGATGACACTGAAGCTTTCTTT. This translates into CASSYDDTEAFF.

V and J are TRBV27 and TRBJ1-5; TRBD1 might be the D (6 bases). V gave up 8 bases and J gave up 1 base, with 15 bases separating them. The CDR3 is 15 residues long. CDR1 and CDR2 (germline): MNHEY, SMNVEV (reference sequence). CDR3 DNA: TGTGCCAGCTCTTTTACAGGGTTGAGCAATCAGCCCCAGCATTTT. Translation gives CASSFTGLSNQPQHF.

This clone was observed a single time. The rearrangement joins TRBV11-2 to TRBJ2-2; 7 nucleotides agree with TRBD1. Looked up from germline, CDR1 is SGHAT and CDR2 is FQNNGV. V lost 4 bases to trimming and J lost 4 bases; unmatched junction nucleotides: 6. The CDR3 consists of 15 residues. CDR3 bases: TGTGCCAGCAGCTCTCGACAGGGATCCACCGGGGAGCTGTTTTTT. Residues: CASSSRQGSTGELFF.

The DNA of the CDR3 is TGTGCCAGCCGCCTCGGTCTAGCGGGGGGACGCACAGATACGCAGTATTTT. It specifies CASRLGLAGGRTDTQYF. The chain uses TRBV11-2 and TRBJ2-3; TRBD2 aligns across 11 bases. CDR1 and CDR2 (germline): SGHAT, FQNNGV. The V segment lost 8 bases and the J segment 1 base; nucleotides outside the gene matches: 11. The CDR3 runs to 17 residues.

The chain has TRBV28 and TRBJ2-5; 7 bases match TRBD2. Unmatched junction bases numbered 2, after V lost 4 bases and J lost 0 bases. Germline V CDR1 and CDR2: MDHEN, SYDVKM. The CDR3 loop spans 14 amino acids. The CDR3 DNA sequence: TGTGCCAGCAGTTGGGGAGGGGACCAAGAGACCCAGTACTTC. Its protein is CASSWGGDQETQYF.

This clone was seen a few times. The chain carries TRBV6-1 and TRBJ2-7; a weak D match, TRBD2 (7 bases). Germline V gives CDR1 MNHNS, CDR2 SASEGT. V was cut by 6 bases and J by 0 bases, with 15 bases left in between. The CDR3 totals 15 residues. CDR3 protein: CASSNHAGASYEQYF. DNA for the CDR3: TGTGCCAGCAGCAATCACGCGGGGGCCTCCTACGAGCAGTACTTC.